The 19 T cell receptor beta chains reported below all come from one sample, sequenced in a study of T-cell memory formation after mild COVID-19 (dated by TCRdb to the early 2020s). Library prep was done by 5' RACE. TCRdb records Illumina NovaSeq 6000 as the sequencer. In TCRdb, the public reads were trimmed at Q25 with fastp and aligned with MiXCR, with productive beta chains retained. For every CDR3 protein sequence, its rows merge into one entry that carries the most common genes and DNA. Here the sample has 250,000 to 350,000 distinct CDR3 sequences; roughly a fifth occur a single time. Under 25% of the sample lies in the top ten. The material sequenced was PBMCs or a T cell subset sorted from them (not recorded which). These receptors came from a man aged 18-30 years who had mild COVID-19 (a few samples of this study predate the infection). The sample titles of this study are shuffled in the database, so cell type and time point are left out; the donor was told from shared clones.

This clonotype has just a few counts. The rearrangement uses TRBV4-2 and TRBJ2-1; D perhaps matches TRBD2 (7 bases). Germline V CDR1 and CDR2: LGHNA, YNFKEQ. V was shortened by 0 bases and J by 1 base, with 10 bases between the two germline ends. The length of the CDR3 is 16 residues. The CDR3, as DNA: TGTGCCAGCAGCCAAGATAAGGGGGGGTCCTACAATGAGCAGTTCTTC. This translates into CASSQDKGGSYNEQFF.

J is TRBJ2-1 and V is TRBV6-4, with 9 bases aligning to TRBD1. The CDR3 covers 13 residues. Germline V gene sequence: CDR1 MRHNA, CDR2 SNTAGT. The trim removed 6 bases at V and 7 bases at J, leaving 4 bases unmatched. CDR3 coding DNA: TGTGCCAGCAGACCCGACAGGGGGAATGAGCAGTTCTTC. Encoded protein: CASRPDRGNEQFF.

The chain joins TRBV12-3 or TRBV12-4 to TRBJ2-3, with D maybe TRBD1 (5 bases). There are 15 residues in the CDR3. The ends were cut back, 3 bases at V and 2 bases at J, with 12 bases in the middle. The CDR3 protein is CASSFWGAATDTQYF. The CDR3 DNA follows: TGTGCCAGCAGTTTCTGGGGCGCCGCCACAGATACGCAGTATTTT.

In DNA, the CDR3 is TGTGCCAGCAGCCTCAGGCAGGGAGGCCCTACACAGCCCCAGCATTTT. Amino acids: CASSLRQGGPTQPQHF. V gene TRBV5-6 combines with J gene TRBJ1-5; D possibly corresponds to TRBD1 (5 bases). Germline loops: CDR1 SGHDT, CDR2 YYEEEE. The germline V and J ends were trimmed by 4 bases and 7 bases, with 21 bases remaining between them. The length of the CDR3 is 16 residues.

This clonotype was observed at least ten times. The chain is built from TRBV27 and TRBJ1-1; D possibly corresponds to TRBD1 (5 bases). Trimming removed 2 bases from V and 5 bases from J, with 12 bases in between. From germline, CDR1 is MNHEY and CDR2 SMNVEV (reference sequence). The CDR3 contains 14 residues. CDR3: CASSLLGGSTEAFF. CDR3 nucleotides: TGTGCCAGCAGTTTACTCGGGGGGAGTACTGAAGCTTTCTTT.

This clonotype was seen a few times. The chain joins TRBV7-3 to TRBJ2-2; D possibly corresponds to TRBD1 (8 bases). This CDR3 is 15 amino acids long. The germline V and J ends were trimmed by 5 bases and 7 bases, with 17 bases remaining between them. Germline CDR1 and CDR2: SGHTA and FQGTGA. CDR3: CASSPQGEGIGELFF. CDR3 DNA sequence: TGTGCCAGCAGCCCACAGGGGGAGGGGATCGGGGAGCTGTTTTTT.

The V and J genes are TRBV4-1 and TRBJ2-6, with D hard to call. This CDR3 contains 16 residues. CDR1 MGHRA and CDR2 YSYEKL come from the germline V gene. The germline V and J ends were trimmed by 1 base and 1 base, with 8 bases remaining between them. The CDR3 loop reads CASSQVAQSGANVLTF. CDR3 in DNA: TGCGCCAGCAGCCAAGTGGCCCAATCTGGGGCCAACGTCCTGACTTTC.

The chain recombines TRBV7-2 with TRBJ2-5, with TRBD1 matching 7 bases. Per germline, CDR1 SGHTA and CDR2 FQGNSA. This CDR3 comprises 14 residues. The V gene end was trimmed by 5 bases and the J gene end by 5 bases; junction bases not matched to a gene: 8. For the CDR3, the DNA is TGTGCCAGCAGCCGACAGGGCTCATGGGAGACCCAGTACTTC. The encoded protein is CASSRQGSWETQYF.

The chain joins TRBV7-2 to TRBJ2-5; 8 positions match TRBD1. The V gene's germline CDR1 is SGHTA and CDR2 FQGNSA. The CDR3 covers 12 residues. V lost 5 bases and J lost 9; bases outside the gene matches: 5. The CDR3 loop reads CASSSRTGPQYF. CDR3 DNA sequence: TGTGCCAGCAGCAGTCGGACAGGGCCCCAGTACTTC.

A note on this clonotype: Because it lacks the conserved phenylalanine or tryptophan at the end, this CDR3 is likely a read error. No DNA is shown, since the ends of the CDR3 on it are uncertain; the CDR3 is the one TCRdb lists. The rearrangement joins TRBV12-3 or TRBV12-4 to TRBJ1-2. The CDR3 contains 10 residues when both ends are counted. The CDR3 loop is CASSAGKIGV.

This clonotype was observed a handful of times. The chain recombines TRBV20-1 with TRBJ1-5; perhaps TRBD1 as D (6 bases). Trimming shortened V by 6 bases and J by 5 bases, and 17 bases separated the two germline ends. The length of the CDR3 is 14 residues. CDR1 is DFQATT, CDR2 SNEGSKA, per germline (reference sequence). For the CDR3, the DNA is TGCAGTGCCACGCGGGCTGGGGGCGATCAGCCCCAGCATTTT. Protein: CSATRAGGDQPQHF.

This clonotype was recorded at least ten times. CDR3 in amino acids: CASLPGTGPYNEQFF. The CDR3 bases are TGTGCCAGCCTTCCGGGGACAGGCCCCTACAATGAGCAGTTCTTC. The rearrangement links TRBV12-3 or TRBV12-4 to TRBJ2-1; TRBD1 matches at 8 bases. Unmatched junction bases numbered 8, after V lost 8 bases and J lost 2 bases. The CDR3 consists of 15 residues.

V is TRBV5-6 and J is TRBJ1-2, with 7 positions matching TRBD1. Germline trimming cut 3 bases from V and 8 bases from J; bases unmatched to any gene: 10. The CDR3 is 14 amino acids. The germline gives CDR1 SGHDT, CDR2 YYEEEE. The CDR3 sequence is CASSSIGQVQGYTF. The CDR3 nucleotides read TGTGCCAGCAGCTCTATCGGACAGGTCCAGGGCTACACCTTC.

This clonotype was detected only a few times. The genes are TRBV5-6 and TRBJ2-1; D is perhaps TRBD1 or TRBD2 (6 bases each). CDR1 is SGHDT, CDR2 YYEEEE, per germline. The CDR3 loop spans 14 amino acids. V lost 4 bases to trimming and J lost 4 bases, with 12 bases between them. CDR3 sequence: CASSPGDKYNEQFF. CDR3 coding DNA: TGTGCCAGCAGCCCGGGGGACAAATACAATGAGCAGTTCTTC.

V and J are TRBV14 and TRBJ2-3; TRBD2 aligns across 12 bases. CDR1 and CDR2 from the germline V gene are SGHDN and FVKESK. Losses at the gene ends were 3 bases for V and 2 bases for J; bases not matched to a gene: 9. There are 18 residues in the CDR3. CDR3 DNA: TGTGCCAGCAGCCAGCGCCCCGGACTAGCGGGGACCACAGATACGCAGTATTTT. Amino acids: CASSQRPGLAGTTDTQYF.

The chain joins TRBV29-1 to TRBJ1-2, with a possible D match to TRBD1 (5 bases). The V gene lost 4 bases and the J gene lost 5 bases, with 14 bases spanning the gap. CDR1 SQVTM and CDR2 ANQGSEA come from the germline V gene. CDR3 length: 13 amino acids. The CDR3 DNA sequence: TGCAGCGTTGGGGACTCCCGTGGGTATGGCTACACCTTC. Amino acid sequence: CSVGDSRGYGYTF.

V usage is TRBV5-3 and J usage is TRBJ2-7; a weak D match, TRBD1 (6 bases). TRBV5-3 is designated an ORF whose function remains uncertain. This CDR3 contains 18 residues. V was trimmed by 2 bases and J by 0 bases, leaving 21 bases between them. In DNA, the CDR3 is TGTGCCAGAAGCTTTCTCTTACCGGGACACCTCAGCTCCTACGAGCAGTACGTC. Translated: CARSFLLPGHLSSYEQYV.

The chain recombines TRBV29-1 with TRBJ1-5, with 7 nucleotides matching TRBD1. There are 14 residues in the CDR3. Unmatched junction bases numbered 6, after V lost 5 bases and J lost 2 bases. Germline V gene sequence: CDR1 SQVTM, CDR2 ANQGSEA. In DNA, the CDR3 is TGCAGCGTTCGACAGGGTTTGCGCAATCAGCCCCAGCATTTT. This translates into CSVRQGLRNQPQHF. Using reference TRBV29-1 and TRBJ1-5 for the parts outside the CDR3, the full variable domain is SAVISQKPSRDICQRGTSLTIQCQVDSQVTMMFWYRQQPGQSLTLIATANQGSEATYESGFVIDKFPISRPNLTFSTLTVSNMSPEDSSIYLCSVRQGLRNQPQHFGDGTRLSIL.

The chain couples TRBV20-1 to TRBJ1-1, with 8 bases aligning to TRBD1. The V gene's germline CDR1 is DFQATT and CDR2 SNEGSKA (reference sequence). The CDR3 runs to 13 residues. V shed 1 base and J 5 bases; nucleotides not matched to a gene: 3. The CDR3 spells CSARGTGGTEAFF. In DNA form, the CDR3 reads TGCAGTGCTAGAGGTACAGGGGGAACTGAAGCTTTCTTT.